This T cell receptor (beta chain) emerged from a study of Graves' ophthalmopathy and Graves' hyperthyroidism. TCR beta CDR3 regions were amplified from RNA transcripts. HTBI-primed RT-PCR formed the first round, and a multiplex PCR formed the second. TCRdb reanalysed the multiplex PCR reads using MiXCR and keeps one entry per CDR3 protein. The sample shows 500,000 to 600,000 distinct CDR3 sequences, under 45% of them seen only once. This clonotype has only a few counts. The V segment lost 4 bases and the J segment 7 bases; nucleotides outside the gene matches: 12. This CDR3 has 15 amino acids. The V gene's germline CDR1 is LGHDT and CDR2 YNNKEL (reference sequence).

The sample consisted of peripheral blood or thyroid tissue (not recorded which). This sequence joins TRBV3-1 and TRBJ1-2; 7 bases are a match to TRBD1. The receptor's source is an adult man with Graves' hyperthyroidism. In DNA form, the CDR3 reads TGTGCCAGCAGCCCGGGCCTGGGACAGTCGTTTGGCTACACCTTC. Residues: CASSPGLGQSFGYTF.